The 11 T cell receptor beta chains given below trace back to one sample, sequenced in a study of PD-L1 blockade in urothelial cancer. The table came from immunoSEQ multiplex PCR; TCRdb's copy has only in-frame clones and leaves some out. The repertoire holds some 48,000 clones, with 70% to 90% as singletons. Time point given: peripheral blood 6 weeks after treatment start. This specimen consisted of PBMCs, obtained around atezolizumab (anti-PD-L1) treatment. The receptors were sampled from a man between 65 and 79 years old with urothelial cancer.

The table lists this clone with a count of one. This chain uses TRBV14 with TRBJ2-1, with 11 nucleotides matching TRBD2. This CDR3 is built from 19 residues. The trim removed 1 base at V and 0 bases at J, leaving 8 bases unmatched. Germline V gene sequence: CDR1 SGHDN, CDR2 FVKESK. The DNA of the CDR3 is TGTGCCAGCAGCCAAGCGACTAGCGGGATCCCTAGCTCCTACAATGAGCAGTTCTTC. This encodes CASSQATSGIPSSYNEQFF. Combining the CDR3 with reference TRBV14 and TRBJ2-1 gives the whole variable domain EAGVTQFPSHSVIEKGQTVTLRCDPISGHDNLYWYRRVMGKEIKFLLHFVKESKQDESGMPNNRFLAERTGGTYSTLKVQPAELEDSGVYFCASSQATSGIPSSYNEQFFGPGTRLTVL.

As for this clone: At the DNA level, this CDR3 is encoded by other sequences in the same sample as well. V is TRBV28 and J is TRBJ2-7, with no clear D. Trimming took off 1 base at V and 4 bases at J, with 5 bases between the two ends. The CDR3 is made up of 12 amino acids. Germline values: CDR1 MDHEN, CDR2 SYDVKM. The CDR3 sequence is CASSLSRYEQYF. For the CDR3, the DNA is TGTGCCAGCAGTTTATCGAGGTACGAGCAGTACTTC. The variable domain in full, completed from reference TRBV28 and TRBJ2-7, reads DVKVTQSSRYLVKRTGEKVFLECVQDMDHENMFWYRQDPGLGLRLIYFSYDVKMKEKGDIPEGYSVSREKKERFSLILESASTNQTSMYLCASSLSRYEQYFGPGTRLTVT.

This clone has just a few counts. The gene calls are TRBV4-1 and TRBJ2-7, with TRBD2 matching 7 bases. Germline CDR1 and CDR2: MGHRA and YSYEKL. The CDR3 consists of 15 residues. The V segment lost 1 base and the J segment 3 bases; nucleotides outside the gene matches: 6. The CDR3 DNA follows: TGCGCCAGCAGCCAAGTCGGGAGGCGGTACTACGAGCAGTACTTC. Amino acid sequence: CASSQVGRRYYEQYF.

The rearrangement joins TRBV5-1 to TRBJ2-2; D is unclear. The V gene's germline CDR1 is SGHRS and CDR2 YFSETQ. The V and J ends lost 0 bases and 1 base respectively, with 7 bases between them. The CDR3 has 15 residues. The CDR3 region is CASSLGHKNTGELFF. In DNA, the CDR3 is TGCGCCAGCAGCTTGGGACATAAGAACACCGGGGAGCTGTTTTTT. The whole variable domain, remainder taken from reference TRBV5-1 and TRBJ2-2, is KAGVTQTPRYLIKTRGQQVTLSCSPISGHRSVSWYQQTPGQGLQFLFEYFSETQRNKGNFPGRFSGRQFSNSRSEMNVSTLELGDSALYLCASSLGHKNTGELFFGEGSRLTVL.

The chain has TRBV29-1 and TRBJ1-3; D remains ambiguous. V was shortened by 4 bases and J by 2 bases, with 6 bases between the two germline ends. The length of the CDR3 is 12 residues. Germline CDR1 is SQVTM and CDR2 is ANQGSEA. Written as DNA, the CDR3 is TGCAGCGTTGTTACAGCTGGAAACACCATATATTTT. As protein: CSVVTAGNTIYF.

The J gene is TRBJ2-1, the V gene TRBV5-1, with D tentatively TRBD2 (7 bases). The germline V gene has CDR1 SGHRS and CDR2 YFSETQ. The CDR3 runs to 14 residues. V lost 4 bases, J lost 6 bases, and 14 bases lay in between. Here the CDR3 DNA reads TGCGCCAGCAGCGAGGGGGGGCGCACCAATGAGCAGTTCTTC. This encodes CASSEGGRTNEQFF.

The J gene is TRBJ1-1, the V gene TRBV14; 9 nucleotides align to TRBD1. J was trimmed by 0 bases and V by 3 bases; bases with no gene match: 8. CDR3 length: 17 residues. The germline gives CDR1 SGHDN, CDR2 FVKESK. This chain's CDR3 is CASSQDRGSSMNTEAFF. In DNA, the CDR3 is TGTGCCAGCAGCCAGGACAGGGGTTCCTCTATGAACACTGAAGCTTTCTTT.

This clone came up once. The gene calls are TRBV6-6 and TRBJ1-3; 7 bases align to TRBD1. Germline CDR1 and CDR2: MNHNY and SVGAGI (reference sequence). This CDR3 is built from 15 residues. The V and J ends lost 8 bases and 2 bases, in that order; junction bases with no gene match: 9. This CDR3 is CASGLGGNTGNTIYF. The CDR3 bases are TGTGCCAGCGGATTAGGGGGCAACACTGGAAACACCATATATTTT.

The chain joins TRBV5-4 to TRBJ2-3; D is perhaps TRBD2 (6 bases). The CDR3 is 15 residues long. Germline assignment: CDR1 SGHNT and CDR2 YYREEE (reference sequence). V lost 0 bases, J lost 4 bases, and 12 bases lay in between. The chain's CDR3 is CASSLDRRASDTQYF. As DNA, the CDR3 is TGTGCCAGCAGCTTGGATCGGAGGGCCTCAGATACGCAGTATTTT. The entire variable domain, with the rest obtained from reference TRBV5-4 and TRBJ2-3, is as follows: ETGVTQSPTHLIKTRGQQVTLRCSSQSGHNTVSWYQQALGQGPQFIFQYYREEENGRGNFPPRFSGLQFPNYSSELNVNALELDDSALYLCASSLDRRASDTQYFGPGTRLTVL.

The chain couples TRBV6-1 to TRBJ2-1; the D gene is possibly TRBD2 (5 bases). Germline CDR1 and CDR2: MNHNS and SASEGT. The CDR3 length is 12 residues. The ends were cut back, 6 bases at V and 4 bases at J, with 7 bases in the middle. The CDR3 DNA reads as TGTGCCAGCAGGCCGGGGTACAATGAGCAGTTCTTC. Encoded protein: CASRPGYNEQFF.

Details on this clone: Other DNA sequences in this specimen translate into the identical CDR3. This sequence joins TRBV5-1 and TRBJ2-5, with D unresolved. Per germline, CDR1 SGHRS and CDR2 YFSETQ. The CDR3 spans 13 residues. Trimming shortened V by 0 bases and J by 3 bases, and 6 bases separated the two germline ends. CDR3 in DNA: TGCGCCAGCAGCTTGGTTGCAGAAGAGACCCAGTACTTC. Protein sequence: CASSLVAEETQYF.